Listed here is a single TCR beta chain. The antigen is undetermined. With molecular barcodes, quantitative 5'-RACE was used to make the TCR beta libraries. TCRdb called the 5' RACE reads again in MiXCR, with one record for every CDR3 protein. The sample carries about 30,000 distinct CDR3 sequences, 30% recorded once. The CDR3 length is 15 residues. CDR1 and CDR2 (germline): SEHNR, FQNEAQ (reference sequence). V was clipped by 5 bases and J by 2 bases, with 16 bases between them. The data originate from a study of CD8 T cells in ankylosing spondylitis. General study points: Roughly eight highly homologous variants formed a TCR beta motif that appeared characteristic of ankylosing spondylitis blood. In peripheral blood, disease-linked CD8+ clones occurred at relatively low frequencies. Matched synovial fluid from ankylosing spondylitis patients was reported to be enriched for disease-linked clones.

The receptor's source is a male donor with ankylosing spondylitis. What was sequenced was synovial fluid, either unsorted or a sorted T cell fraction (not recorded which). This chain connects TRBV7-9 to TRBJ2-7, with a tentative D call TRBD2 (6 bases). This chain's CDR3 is CASSDRLGGTYEQYF. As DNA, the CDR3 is TGTGCCAGCAGCGACCGTTTAGGCGGGACCTACGAGCAGTACTTC.